This TCR beta chain is drawn from a study of T-cell reconstitution after alpha-beta-depleted transplantation in children. Study observations and caveats: Once a year had passed after transplant, T-cell counts and diversity came mostly from newly produced T cells. Where some patients showed high TCRbeta diversity at day 60, it came from recipient T cells and thymic progenitors that had survived. Expanded graft clones, several hundred of them, were reportedly the source of alpha-beta T cells about two months after transplant.

This clonotype was detected a few times. Its antigen is not identified. Using unique molecular identifiers, the investigators prepared the TCRbeta library. TCRdb analysed the PCR reads with MiXCR anew, one entry per CDR3 protein. The sample has fewer than 350,000 distinct CDR3 sequences, about 9.5% seen once. The material sequenced was PBMCs, taken before TCRalphabeta/CD19-depleted stem cell transplant. This TCR was sampled from a boy younger than two with acute myeloid leukemia, due to receive a stem cell transplant.

The CDR3 here is CATAPTSYNEQFF. CDR3 bases: TGTGCCACCGCCCCCACTAGTTACAATGAGCAGTTCTTC. This chain links TRBV28 with TRBJ2-1; tentatively, D is TRBD2 (5 bases). CDR3 length equals 13 residues. V lost 10 bases and J lost 4, with 14 bases in between. CDR1 and CDR2 (germline): MDHEN, SYDVKM.